The rows below give T cell receptor beta chains drawn from one sample of a study of shared clonotypes between healthy human individuals. Method: immunoSEQ multiplex PCR; TCRdb's copy keeps in-frame clones and lacks some. In the table there are around 980,000 clones, about 80% of which are singletons. The sequencing input was memory CD4+ T cells from PBMCs. The receptor set was obtained from a man younger than 30 in good health. Some clones in this sample may be carry-over from other donors' samples. The CDR3 runs from the conserved cysteine through the conserved F or W. Each record gives: clone size, D gene, J gene, V gene, CDR3 protein, CDR3 DNA. The D gene is left open where the match is weak. Only some rows state a clone size, as once, few, many or a class for expanded clones.

.	.	TRBJ1-2	TRBV10-3	CAISERQGYGYTF	TGTGCCATCAGTGAGCGGCAGGGTTATGGCTACACCTTC
.	TRBD2	TRBJ2-5	TRBV5-1	CASSIGTSGMGETQYF	TGCGCCAGCAGCATCGGGACTAGCGGGATGGGGGAGACCCAGTACTTC
.	.	TRBJ2-4	TRBV5-6	CASSWDGNIQYF	TGTGCCAGCAGCTGGGACGGAAACATTCAGTACTTC
.	.	TRBJ1-5	TRBV27	CASSLSQGWQPQHF	TGTGCCAGCAGTTTATCGCAGGGGTGGCAGCCCCAGCATTTT
few	TRBD1	TRBJ2-5	TRBV4-1	CAREQWSGQGEDSGETQYF	TGCGCCCGAGAACAGTGGTCCGGACAGGGGGAAGATTCGGGAGAGACCCAGTACTTC
.	.	TRBJ2-3	TRBV11-3	CASSPRSGSTDTQYF	TGTGCCAGCAGCCCACGGAGCGGAAGCACAGATACGCAGTATTTT
.	TRBD2	TRBJ2-1	TRBV7-3	CASSTRVAGVVNEQFF	TGTGCCAGCAGCACCCGGGTAGCGGGAGTCGTCAATGAGCAGTTCTTC
many	.	TRBJ1-1	TRBV20-1	CSASSRQRAFF	TGCAGTGCTAGTTCCAGACAGCGAGCTTTCTTT
once	.	TRBJ1-5	TRBV7-8	CASSLVRGDNQPQHF	TGTGCCAGCAGCTTAGTTCGGGGGGACAATCAGCCCCAGCATTTT
.	.	TRBJ1-1	TRBV28	CASSLGVRMNTEAFF	TGTGCCAGCAGTTTAGGGGTGAGGATGAACACTGAAGCTTTCTTT